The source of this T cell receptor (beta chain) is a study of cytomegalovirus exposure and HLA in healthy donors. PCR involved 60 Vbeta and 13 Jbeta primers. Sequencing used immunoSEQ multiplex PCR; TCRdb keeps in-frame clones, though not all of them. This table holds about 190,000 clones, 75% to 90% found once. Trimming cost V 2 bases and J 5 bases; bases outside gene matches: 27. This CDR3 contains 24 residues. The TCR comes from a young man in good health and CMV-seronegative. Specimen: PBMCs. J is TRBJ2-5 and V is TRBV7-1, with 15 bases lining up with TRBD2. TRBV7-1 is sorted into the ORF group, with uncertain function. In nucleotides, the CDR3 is TGTGCCAGCAGCTCACTCCCCTTGAGACCCGGACTAGCGGGAGGGCCTAATCGGGAGGAGACCCAGTACTTC. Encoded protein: CASSSLPLRPGLAGGPNREETQYF.